These 23 T cell receptor beta chains were sequenced from one sample in a study of T cells in Graves' hyperthyroidism and ophthalmopathy. TCR beta CDR3 sequences were amplified from RNA transcripts. The HTBI primer set served for first-round RT-PCR of the TCR CDR3. TCRdb independently ran MiXCR on the multiplex PCR reads; one entry per CDR3 protein. Among around 800,000 distinct CDR3 sequences listed, around 39% were seen once. The sample taken for sequencing was blood. The origin of the receptors is a man aged 18 to 30 with Graves' hyperthyroidism.

This chain joins TRBV20-1 and TRBJ1-2; the D is unclear. Looked up from germline, CDR1 is DFQATT and CDR2 is SNEGSKA (reference sequence). V was clipped by 0 bases and J by 8 bases, with 16 bases between them. The CDR3 totals 14 residues. This CDR3 is CSARDLGPDDGYTF. The CDR3 region has the DNA TGCAGTGCTAGAGATCTAGGGCCCGATGACGGCTACACCTTC.

Note on this clonotype: As the CDR3 is not closed by the conserved phenylalanine or tryptophan, this likely results from a read error. The limits of the CDR3 on the DNA are not certain, so only TCRdb's listed CDR3 is given. The chain recombines TRBV29-1 with TRBJ1-1. The CDR3 numbers 9 amino acids, ends counted. Germline lookup yields CDR1 SQVTM and CDR2 ANQGSEA. The CDR3 reads CSVPAGANY.

The chain carries TRBV7-2 and TRBJ1-2; no definite D call. CDR3 length equals 13 residues. With 8 bases removed from V and 5 bases from J, the gap between germline ends came to 15 bases. CDR1 is SGHTA and CDR2 is FQGNSA in the germline V gene. For the CDR3, the DNA is TGTGCCAGCGGCCCGGAATCAAATTATGGCTACACCTTC. This encodes CASGPESNYGYTF. Complete variable domain (other parts from reference TRBV7-2 and TRBJ1-2): GAGVSQSPSNKVTEKGKDVELRCDPISGHTALYWYRQSLGQGLEFLIYFQGNSAPDKSGLPSDRFSAERTGGSVSTLTIQRTQQEDSAVYLCASGPESNYGYTFGSGTRLTVV.

CDR3 nucleotides: TGTGCCAGCAGCGACCAGTATTCAACCGGGGAGCTGTTTTTT. Amino acids: CASSDQYSTGELFF. J is TRBJ2-2 and V is TRBV9; D remains ambiguous. V was trimmed by 3 bases and J by 5 bases, leaving 11 bases between them. The CDR3 is made up of 14 amino acids. Germline V gene lookup returns CDR1 SGDLS and CDR2 YYNGEE.

The CDR3 DNA sequence: TGTGCCAGCAGCTATCTGGACAGAGAAGCTTTCTTT. Translating it yields CASSYLDREAFF. The J gene is TRBJ1-1, the V gene TRBV9, with D tentatively TRBD1 (6 bases). This CDR3 contains 12 residues. The germline V gene has CDR1 SGDLS and CDR2 YYNGEE. Trimming left V 4 bases short and J 8 bases short, with 12 bases between.

The J gene is TRBJ1-2, the V gene TRBV29-1, with unresolved D. CDR3 length equals 12 residues. From germline, CDR1 is SQVTM and CDR2 ANQGSEA. V was trimmed by 8 bases and J by 4 bases, leaving 14 bases between them. This CDR3 is CSQDDSFYGYTF. CDR3 in DNA: TGCAGCCAAGACGACTCATTCTATGGCTACACCTTC. Drawing the rest from reference TRBV29-1 and TRBJ1-2, the complete variable domain is SAVISQKPSRDICQRGTSLTIQCQVDSQVTMMFWYRQQPGQSLTLIATANQGSEATYESGFVIDKFPISRPNLTFSTLTVSNMSPEDSSIYLCSQDDSFYGYTFGSGTRLTVV.

The chain combines TRBV19 with TRBJ1-2, with a tentative D call TRBD1 (6 bases). The CDR3 loop spans 13 amino acids. V lost 5 bases, J lost 8 bases, and 15 bases lay in between. Germline V gene data show CDR1 as LNHDA and CDR2 as SQIVND (reference sequence). The CDR3 DNA reads as TGTGCCAGTAGTTTTCAGGGGAGTCGAGGCTACACCTTC. Translating it yields CASSFQGSRGYTF.

The chain carries TRBV11-2 and TRBJ1-1; TRBD1 aligns across 12 bases. Germline-derived CDR1 and CDR2 are SGHAT and FQNNGV. V lost 4 bases and J lost 1; bases outside the gene matches: 10. This CDR3 has 18 amino acids. This CDR3 reads CASSYWDRGLTTNTEAFF. The CDR3 nucleotides are TGTGCCAGCAGCTACTGGGACAGGGGGCTTACTACGAACACTGAAGCTTTCTTT.

The rearrangement uses TRBV7-2 and TRBJ2-7, with 10 bases matching TRBD2. V lost 8 bases, J lost 5 bases, and 18 bases stayed unmatched. This CDR3 has 17 residues. Germline V gene sequence: CDR1 SGHTA, CDR2 FQGNSA. This chain's CDR3 is CASGQGPSRAGGNEQYF. The CDR3 nucleotides are TGTGCCAGCGGCCAAGGTCCAAGCCGAGCGGGAGGGAACGAGCAGTACTTC.

V is TRBV6-1 and J is TRBJ1-5; D is possibly TRBD1 (6 bases). This CDR3 has 15 amino acids. Germline assignment: CDR1 MNHNS and CDR2 SASEGT. V was trimmed by 4 bases and J by 4 bases, leaving 14 bases between them. Written as DNA, the CDR3 is TGTGCCAGCAGTGGCCCTTTGGGGGCGAATCAGCCCCAGCATTTT. Its protein is CASSGPLGANQPQHF.

This clonotype was found many times. The V gene is TRBV10-3, the J gene TRBJ1-2; no firm D call. The V gene lost 2 bases and the J gene lost 2 bases, with 0 bases spanning the gap. The germline V gene has CDR1 ENHRY and CDR2 SYGVKD. There are 11 residues in the CDR3. The CDR3 DNA reads TGTGCCATCAGTGAGAACTATGGCTACACCTTC. This encodes CAISENYGYTF.

CDR3 in DNA: TGTGCCAGCAACTGGGAAAACCGGGAGATACCCCTCCACTTT. As protein: CASNWENREIPLHF. The V call is TRBV6-5, the J call TRBJ1-6; the D is unclear. Germline V lookup: CDR1 MNHEY, CDR2 SVGAGI. Trimming removed 7 bases at V and 12 bases at J, with 19 bases between. The CDR3 is made up of 14 amino acids.

This clonotype was found a few times. This sequence joins TRBV6-5 and TRBJ2-7; a weak D match, TRBD2 (5 bases). The germline V gene has CDR1 MNHEY and CDR2 SVGAGI. V lost 5 bases to trimming and J lost 2 bases, with 10 bases between them. The CDR3 spans 13 residues. CDR3 sequence: CASSQPGTYEQYF. CDR3 DNA sequence: TGTGCCAGCAGTCAACCGGGGACCTACGAGCAGTACTTC.

V usage is TRBV7-2 and J usage is TRBJ2-7, with 11 bases that match TRBD1. CDR3 length equals 14 residues. Germline V CDR1 and CDR2: SGHTA, FQGNSA. V shed 7 bases and J 6 bases; nucleotides not matched to a gene: 8. CDR3 amino acids: CASTVGTGGFEQYF. The CDR3 DNA reads as TGTGCCAGCACCGTTGGGACAGGGGGTTTCGAGCAGTACTTC.

This clonotype was observed at least ten times. The chain joins TRBV10-1 to TRBJ2-5; D unresolved. CDR3 size: 13 residues. The V gene lost 2 bases and the J gene lost 2 bases, with 6 bases spanning the gap. The germline V gene encodes CDR1 WNHNN and CDR2 SYGVQD (reference sequence). The CDR3 nucleotides are TGCGCCAGCAGTGAGCCCGGGCAAGAGACCCAGTACTTC. Translating gives CASSEPGQETQYF.

This clonotype has more than one count but fewer than ten. This rearrangement joins TRBV29-1 to TRBJ2-7; D is unresolved. CDR1 SQVTM and CDR2 ANQGSEA come from the germline V gene. V was clipped by 5 bases and J by 3 bases, with 5 bases between them. This CDR3 has 10 amino acids. DNA for the CDR3: TGCAGCGTTACCGACTACGAGCAGTACTTC. Residues: CSVTDYEQYF.

This clonotype has just a few counts. V and J are TRBV20-1 and TRBJ2-7, with D possibly matching TRBD2 (7 bases). The V and J ends lost 6 bases and 6 bases respectively, with 21 bases between them. Germline values: CDR1 DFQATT, CDR2 SNEGSKA (reference sequence). The CDR3 runs to 14 residues. CDR3 sequence reads: CSAGGPVGGPEQYF. CDR3 coding DNA: TGCAGTGCCGGGGGGCCGGTTGGAGGGCCCGAGCAGTACTTC.

The chain employs TRBV5-1 and TRBJ2-5, with D hard to call. The CDR3 sequence is 15 residues long. Trimming left V 4 bases short and J 4 bases short, with 17 bases between. Looked up from germline, CDR1 is SGHRS and CDR2 is YFSETQ. CDR3 nucleotides: TGCGCCAGCAGCCGCGGCGTCGCGGTCGGAGAGACCCAGTACTTC. It yields the protein CASSRGVAVGETQYF.

This clonotype was counted at least ten times. V gene TRBV20-1 combines with J gene TRBJ1-1, with D possibly being TRBD1 (5 bases). The CDR3 is 10 amino acids. Trimming pared 6 bases from V and 8 bases from J, leaving 10 bases between. Germline V lookup: CDR1 DFQATT, CDR2 SNEGSKA (reference sequence). The CDR3 DNA is TGCAGTGCCTTGGAGGGGGAAGCTTTCTTT. It is translated as CSALEGEAFF.

This clonotype was seen only a few times. The V call is TRBV2, the J call TRBJ2-6; no reliable D call. V lost 3 bases, J lost 4 bases, and 10 bases lay in between. This CDR3 is 15 amino acids long. Germline V gene data show CDR1 as SNHLY and CDR2 as FYNNEI. CDR3 DNA sequence: TGTGCCAGCAGTGACCTGGGCCCCGGGGCCAACGTCCTGACTTTC. Protein sequence: CASSDLGPGANVLTF.

The genes are TRBV7-2 and TRBJ1-4, with 11 bases lining up with TRBD1. J gave up 8 bases and V 5 bases, and 10 bases lay outside the gene matches. The CDR3 is 16 residues long. Germline assignment: CDR1 SGHTA and CDR2 FQGNSA. The chain's CDR3 is CASSPSGGTGGEKLFF. The DNA for the CDR3 is TGTGCCAGCAGCCCTTCCGGAGGGACAGGGGGGGAAAAACTGTTTTTT.

The chain links TRBV7-2 to TRBJ1-1; TRBD1 aligns across 10 bases. CDR3 length: 15 residues. Germline V gene sequence: CDR1 SGHTA, CDR2 FQGNSA. V dropped 11 bases and J dropped 6; count of bases not matched to a gene: 15. CDR3 nucleotide sequence: TGTGCCTGGAGTGTACTGACAGGGGGCGCCCCTGAAGCTTTCTTT. Protein: CAWSVLTGGAPEAFF.

J is TRBJ1-5 and V is TRBV6-6; 7 nucleotides match TRBD1. V was pared by 9 bases and J by 5 bases, with 10 bases of the junction left unmatched. This CDR3 spans 14 amino acids. The germline CDR1 and CDR2 sequences are MNHNY and SVGAGI (reference sequence). The CDR3 sequence is CARSPRQGYQPQHF. The CDR3 nucleotides are TGTGCCAGAAGTCCCCGACAGGGTTATCAGCCCCAGCATTTT.